One sample yielded the 27 T cell receptor beta chains listed below, sequenced in a study of siplizumab effects on memory and regulatory T cells. Profiled with immunoSEQ multiplex PCR; TCRdb holds only in-frame clones, not every one. The sample includes tens of thousands of clones, approximately 93% of them seen just once. Sample: CD8+ T cells sorted from blood. These receptors all come from a human donor in good health.

This chain links TRBV29-1 with TRBJ2-2, with D perhaps TRBD1 (7 bases). V lost 3 bases, J lost 4 bases, and 15 bases lay in between. Per germline, CDR1 SQVTM and CDR2 ANQGSEA. The CDR3 has 15 amino acids. DNA of the CDR3: TGCAGCGTTGAGACGGACAGGAGGGCCACCGGGGAGCTGTTTTTT. This codes for CSVETDRRATGELFF.

The chain carries TRBV7-9 and TRBJ2-7; 11 nucleotides agree with TRBD2. With 5 bases clipped from V and 0 bases from J, the junction kept 6 bases outside the gene matches. The germline gives CDR1 SEHNR, CDR2 FQNEAQ (reference sequence). This CDR3 region has 16 residues. CDR3 sequence (DNA): TGTGCCAGCAGCACGACTAGCGGGGTGAGCTCCTACGAGCAGTACTTC. Amino acids: CASSTTSGVSSYEQYF.

The rearrangement uses TRBV25-1 and TRBJ2-7, with D uncertain. Germline values: CDR1 MGHDK, CDR2 SYGVNS. Trimming pared 2 bases from V and 4 bases from J, leaving 6 bases between. There are 12 residues in the CDR3. In nucleotides, the CDR3 is TGTGCCAGCAGTGAACATCCTTACGAGCAGTACTTC. Amino acid sequence: CASSEHPYEQYF.

The J gene is TRBJ2-7, the V gene TRBV7-9; possible D gene TRBD2, 5 bases. Germline CDR1 and CDR2: SEHNR and FQNEAQ (reference sequence). V lost 5 bases and J 3 bases, leaving 11 bases between the germline ends. The CDR3 runs 13 residues. CDR3 sequence reads: CASSIGLGYEQYF. For the CDR3, the DNA is TGTGCCAGCAGCATCGGACTGGGCTACGAGCAGTACTTC.

The chain couples TRBV29-1 to TRBJ2-1, with D perhaps matching TRBD1 (5 bases). The CDR3 has 14 amino acids. V was trimmed by 3 bases and J by 2 bases, leaving 11 bases between them. Germline values: CDR1 SQVTM, CDR2 ANQGSEA. CDR3 in amino acids: CSVEPTETYNEQFF. CDR3 DNA: TGCAGCGTTGAGCCGACAGAAACCTACAATGAGCAGTTCTTC.

The V gene is TRBV11-1, the J gene TRBJ2-7, with 8 bases aligning to TRBD1. Trimming took 6 bases from V and 0 from J; bases not matched to a gene: 4. The V gene's germline CDR1 is SGHAT and CDR2 FQDESV (reference sequence). The CDR3 length is 14 residues. CDR3 nucleotide sequence: TGTGCCAGCAGGGAGACAGGGGACTCCTACGAGCAGTACTTC. It translates to CASRETGDSYEQYF.

Note on this clone: Other DNA sequences within the sample encode an identical CDR3. The chain has TRBV7-9 and TRBJ2-2; D gene uncertain. The CDR3 runs to 12 residues. V gave up 1 base and J gave up 5 bases, with 2 bases separating them. Germline V gene sequence: CDR1 SEHNR, CDR2 FQNEAQ (reference sequence). The CDR3 coding sequence is TGTGCCAGCAGCTTAGTAACCGGGGAGCTGTTTTTT. As protein: CASSLVTGELFF. Filled out from reference TRBV7-9 and TRBJ2-2, the complete variable domain reads DTGVSQNPRHKITKRGQNVTFRCDPISEHNRLYWYRQTLGQGPEFLTYFQNEAQLEKSRLLSDRFSAERPKGSFSTLEIQRTEQGDSAMYLCASSLVTGELFFGEGSRLTVL.

V is TRBV10-3 and J is TRBJ2-7, with D unresolved. Germline V lookup: CDR1 ENHRY, CDR2 SYGVKD. V was cut by 5 bases and J by 3 bases, with 11 bases left in between. The CDR3 consists of 13 residues. CDR3 bases: TGTGCCATCAGTCCTGGCGTGGGCTACGAGCAGTACTTC. Amino acid sequence: CAISPGVGYEQYF.

This clone appeared a single time. This chain joins TRBV13 and TRBJ2-7; maybe TRBD1 (6 bases). The CDR3 runs to 13 residues. Germline CDR1 PRHDT, CDR2 FYEKMQ (reference sequence). Trimming removed 0 bases at V and 6 bases at J, with 9 bases between. The CDR3 protein is CASSLGTGPEQYF. DNA of the CDR3: TGTGCCAGCAGCTTAGGAACAGGGCCCGAGCAGTACTTC.

DNA for the CDR3: TGTGCCAGCAGCGCAGTGGGGGGCTTTTCCTACGAGCAGTACTTC. The encoded protein is CASSAVGGFSYEQYF. The chain carries TRBV5-6 and TRBJ2-7; either TRBD1 or TRBD2 may fit D (6 bases each). The ends were cut back, 4 bases at V and 1 base at J, with 15 bases in the middle. CDR3 size: 15 residues. CDR1 SGHDT and CDR2 YYEEEE come from the germline V gene. Full variable domain (outside the CDR3, taken from reference TRBV5-6 and TRBJ2-7): DAGVTQSPTHLIKTRGQQVTLRCSPKSGHDTVSWYQQALGQGPQFIFQYYEEEERQRGNFPDRFSGHQFPNYSSELNVNALLLGDSALYLCASSAVGGFSYEQYFGPGTRLTVT.

The chain links TRBV5-6 to TRBJ2-2; D ambiguous. This CDR3 has 15 amino acids. The V end was cut by 0 bases, the J end by 2 bases, with 8 bases between. CDR1 is SGHDT and CDR2 is YYEEEE in the germline V gene. The CDR3 nucleotides read TGTGCCAGCAGCTTGGAGGTCACTAACACCGGGGAGCTGTTTTTT. It translates to CASSLEVTNTGELFF.

The CDR3 is CASSPGLGSYEQYF. The CDR3 DNA reads as TGCGCCAGCAGCCCGGGACTAGGGTCCTACGAGCAGTACTTC. V is TRBV4-1 and J is TRBJ2-7, with 8 bases that match TRBD2. The germline V gene encodes CDR1 MGHRA and CDR2 YSYEKL. V gave up 4 bases and J gave up 1 base; unmatched junction bases: 3. This CDR3 region has 14 residues.

This clone was recorded once. The chain couples TRBV29-1 to TRBJ1-4; 8 bases agree with TRBD1. Germline V lookup: CDR1 SQVTM, CDR2 ANQGSEA. The CDR3 spans 14 residues. Trimming took 7 bases from V and 7 from J; bases not matched to a gene: 11. The CDR3 is CSAATGEEGEKLFF. DNA of the CDR3: TGCAGCGCCGCGACAGGGGAGGAGGGTGAAAAACTGTTTTTT.

The J gene is TRBJ2-5, the V gene TRBV5-6, with D possibly being TRBD1 (5 bases). Between the trimmed V and J ends, which lost 4 bases and 4 bases, there was a span of 8 bases. The germline V gene encodes CDR1 SGHDT and CDR2 YYEEEE. The CDR3 is 12 residues long. CDR3 sequence: CASSLDRETQYF. The CDR3 nucleotides read TGTGCCAGCAGCCTCGACAGAGAGACCCAGTACTTC.

V gene TRBV4-1 combines with J gene TRBJ2-1; no reliable D call. The CDR3 has 14 amino acids. Germline V gene lookup returns CDR1 MGHRA and CDR2 YSYEKL. V shed 4 bases and J shed 9 bases, with 16 bases lying between them. CDR3 sequence: CASSPLTATGEQFF. The CDR3 DNA is TGCGCCAGCAGCCCCCTAACCGCGACCGGTGAGCAGTTCTTC.

This clone was seen once. The J gene is TRBJ2-1, the V gene TRBV27; 7 positions match TRBD2. CDR1 and CDR2 (germline): MNHEY, SMNVEV (reference sequence). CDR3 size: 12 residues. J gave up 7 bases and V 7 bases, and 4 bases lay outside the gene matches. This CDR3 reads CASTGGSNEQFF. The CDR3 bases are TGTGCCAGCACCGGGGGGAGTAATGAGCAGTTCTTC.

CDR3 DNA sequence: TGCGCCAGCAGCCAAGTACAGGGATCTAATGAAAAACTGTTTTTT. Translation gives CASSQVQGSNEKLFF. The gene calls are TRBV4-1 and TRBJ1-4; tentative D call: TRBD1 (6 bases). The CDR3 length is 15 residues. Trimming shortened V by 1 base and J by 3 bases, and 9 bases separated the two germline ends. Germline lookup yields CDR1 MGHRA and CDR2 YSYEKL.

The rearrangement uses TRBV29-1 and TRBJ1-1; D gene uncertain. Trimming stripped 4 bases from V and 5 bases from J, with 14 bases between. The CDR3 runs 13 residues. The germline CDR1 and CDR2 sequences are SQVTM and ANQGSEA. CDR3 sequence: CSVVSPGRTEAFF. The CDR3, as DNA: TGCAGCGTTGTGTCTCCCGGGAGAACTGAAGCTTTCTTT.

The chain combines TRBV7-8 with TRBJ2-7; tentatively, D is TRBD1 (5 bases). The CDR3 spans 14 residues. Germline V gene data show CDR1 as SGHVS and CDR2 as FQNEAQ. Trimming left V 7 bases short and J 3 bases short, with 16 bases between. The CDR3 nucleotides are TGTGCCAGCACCCTCAGTGGGCAGGGCTACGAGCAGTACTTC. This codes for CASTLSGQGYEQYF.

The chain recombines TRBV2 with TRBJ2-3; 10 positions agree with TRBD2. Trimming at V came to 3 bases and at J to 4 bases, leaving 4 bases not matched to a gene. From germline, CDR1 is SNHLY and CDR2 FYNNEI. The CDR3 runs to 15 residues. The CDR3 region is CASSDFLAGADTQYF. CDR3 nucleotide sequence: TGTGCCAGCAGTGACTTCCTAGCGGGAGCAGATACGCAGTATTTT.

Here the CDR3 DNA reads TGTGCCAGCAGTTCACTACCCCCCTACTATGGCTACACCTTC. The encoded protein is CASSSLPPYYGYTF. V and J are TRBV27 and TRBJ1-2; D is undetermined. There are 14 residues in the CDR3. Trimming left V 4 bases short and J 3 bases short, with 12 bases between. CDR1 and CDR2 from the germline V gene are MNHEY and SMNVEV (reference sequence).

The J gene is TRBJ2-1, the V gene TRBV4-1, with TRBD2 matching over 7 bases. V shed 1 base and J 3 bases; nucleotides not matched to a gene: 6. Germline V gene lookup returns CDR1 MGHRA and CDR2 YSYEKL. CDR3 length: 16 residues. CDR3 in DNA: TGCGCCAGCAGCCAAGTACCGCGGGAGAGCTACAATGAGCAGTTCTTC. Protein: CASSQVPRESYNEQFF.

This clone was observed a single time. The CDR3 nucleotides read TGTGCCAGCAGCTTAGGCACGACTGAAGCTTTCTTT. Its protein is CASSLGTTEAFF. The J gene is TRBJ1-1, the V gene TRBV7-9; D is undetermined. Trimming took 1 base from V and 5 from J, leaving 5 bases between them. From germline, CDR1 is SEHNR and CDR2 FQNEAQ (reference sequence). The CDR3 loop spans 12 amino acids. The complete variable domain, with remaining parts taken from reference TRBV7-9 and TRBJ1-1, reads DTGVSQNPRHKITKRGQNVTFRCDPISEHNRLYWYRQTLGQGPEFLTYFQNEAQLEKSRLLSDRFSAERPKGSFSTLEIQRTEQGDSAMYLCASSLGTTEAFFGQGTRLTVV.

The chain employs TRBV19 and TRBJ1-1; D remains ambiguous. CDR3 length: 11 amino acids. Germline V CDR1 and CDR2: LNHDA, SQIVND (reference sequence). V was cut by 5 bases and J by 6 bases, with 7 bases left in between. The CDR3 coding sequence is TGTGCCAGTAGTCTCTTCCCTGAAGCTTTCTTT. This gives the protein CASSLFPEAFF.

The chain employs TRBV6-1 and TRBJ2-4, with 9 bases lining up with TRBD1. The V gene end was trimmed by 1 base and the J gene end by 6 bases; junction bases not matched to a gene: 10. Looked up from germline, CDR1 is MNHNS and CDR2 is SASEGT. This CDR3 region has 17 residues. CDR3: CASSEVGDRVLVNIQYF. DNA for the CDR3: TGTGCCAGCAGTGAAGTTGGGGACAGGGTTCTGGTAAACATTCAGTACTTC.

The chain recombines TRBV5-1 with TRBJ2-7; D gene unclear. Looked up from germline, CDR1 is SGHRS and CDR2 is YFSETQ. The V end was cut by 0 bases, the J end by 6 bases, with 10 bases between. The CDR3 has 13 amino acids. The CDR3 sequence: CASSLAAPGEQYF. The CDR3 DNA reads TGCGCCAGCAGCTTGGCAGCTCCTGGCGAGCAGTACTTC.

The chain links TRBV29-1 to TRBJ1-2; 10 bases map to TRBD1. The CDR3 is 12 residues long. Looked up from germline, CDR1 is SQVTM and CDR2 is ANQGSEA. V trimming: 6 bases; J trimming: 6 bases; junction bases outside the gene matches: 4. The CDR3 DNA is TGCAGCGTCCGGACAGGGGGAGATGGCTACACCTTC. Translation gives CSVRTGGDGYTF. Supplemented by reference TRBV29-1 and TRBJ1-2, the full variable domain reads SAVISQKPSRDICQRGTSLTIQCQVDSQVTMMFWYRQQPGQSLTLIATANQGSEATYESGFVIDKFPISRPNLTFSTLTVSNMSPEDSSIYLCSVRTGGDGYTFGSGTRLTVV.